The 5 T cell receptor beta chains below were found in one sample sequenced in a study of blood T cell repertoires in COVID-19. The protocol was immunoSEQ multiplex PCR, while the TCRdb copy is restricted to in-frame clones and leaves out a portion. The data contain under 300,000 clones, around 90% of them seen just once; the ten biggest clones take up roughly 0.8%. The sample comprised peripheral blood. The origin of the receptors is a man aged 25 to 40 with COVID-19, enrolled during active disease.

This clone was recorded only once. The CDR3 protein is CASSLTTSFHEQYF. CDR3 sequence (DNA): TGTGCCAGCAGCTTAACCACTAGTTTTCACGAGCAGTACTTC. The gene calls are TRBV11-2 and TRBJ2-7, with a possible D match to TRBD2 (5 bases). V was trimmed by 2 bases and J by 5 bases, leaving 13 bases between them. The CDR3 runs 14 residues. CDR1 is SGHAT, CDR2 FQNNGV, per germline.

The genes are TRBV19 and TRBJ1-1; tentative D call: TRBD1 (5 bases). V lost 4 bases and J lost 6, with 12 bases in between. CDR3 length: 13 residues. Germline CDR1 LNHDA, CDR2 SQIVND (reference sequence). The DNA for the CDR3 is TGTGCCAGTAGTAGCAGGGTCGCGGCTGAAGCTTTCTTT. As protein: CASSSRVAAEAFF.

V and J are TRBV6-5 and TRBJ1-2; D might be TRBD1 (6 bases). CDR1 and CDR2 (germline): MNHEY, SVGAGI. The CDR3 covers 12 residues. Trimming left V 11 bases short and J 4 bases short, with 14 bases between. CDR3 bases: TGTGCCGGGAGGGGGGGCCTCTATGGCTACACCTTC. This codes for CAGRGGLYGYTF.

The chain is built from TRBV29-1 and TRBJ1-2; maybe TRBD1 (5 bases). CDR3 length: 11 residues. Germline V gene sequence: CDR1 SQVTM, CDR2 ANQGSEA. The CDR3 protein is CIAGQDYGYTF. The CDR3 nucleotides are TGCATTGCGGGGCAGGACTATGGCTACACCTTC.

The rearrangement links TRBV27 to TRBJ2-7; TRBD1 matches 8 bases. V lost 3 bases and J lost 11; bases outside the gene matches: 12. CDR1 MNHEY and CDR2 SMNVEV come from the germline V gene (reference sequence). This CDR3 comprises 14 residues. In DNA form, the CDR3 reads TGTGCCAGCAGTTTTGGGACAGGCCTCTTTAGGGAGTACTTC. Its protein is CASSFGTGLFREYF.